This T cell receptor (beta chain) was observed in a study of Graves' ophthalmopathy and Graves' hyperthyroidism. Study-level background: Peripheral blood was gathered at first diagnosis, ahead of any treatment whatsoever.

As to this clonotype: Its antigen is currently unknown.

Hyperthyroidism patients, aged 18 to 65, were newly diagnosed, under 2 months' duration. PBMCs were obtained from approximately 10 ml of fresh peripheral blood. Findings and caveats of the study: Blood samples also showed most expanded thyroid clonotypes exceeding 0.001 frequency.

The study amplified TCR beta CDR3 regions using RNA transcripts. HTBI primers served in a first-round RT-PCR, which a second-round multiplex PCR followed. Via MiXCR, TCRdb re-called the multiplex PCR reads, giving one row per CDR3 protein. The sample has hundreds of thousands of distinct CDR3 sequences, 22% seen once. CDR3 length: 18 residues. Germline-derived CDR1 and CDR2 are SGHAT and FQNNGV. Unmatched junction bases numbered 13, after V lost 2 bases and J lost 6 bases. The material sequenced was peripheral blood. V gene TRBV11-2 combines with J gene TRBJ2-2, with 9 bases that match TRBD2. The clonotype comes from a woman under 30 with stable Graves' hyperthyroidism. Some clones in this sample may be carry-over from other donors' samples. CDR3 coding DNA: TGTGCCAGCAGCTTATTGAGTAGCGGGAGAAATTGGGCCGGGGAGCTGTTTTTT. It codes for CASSLLSSGRNWAGELFF.